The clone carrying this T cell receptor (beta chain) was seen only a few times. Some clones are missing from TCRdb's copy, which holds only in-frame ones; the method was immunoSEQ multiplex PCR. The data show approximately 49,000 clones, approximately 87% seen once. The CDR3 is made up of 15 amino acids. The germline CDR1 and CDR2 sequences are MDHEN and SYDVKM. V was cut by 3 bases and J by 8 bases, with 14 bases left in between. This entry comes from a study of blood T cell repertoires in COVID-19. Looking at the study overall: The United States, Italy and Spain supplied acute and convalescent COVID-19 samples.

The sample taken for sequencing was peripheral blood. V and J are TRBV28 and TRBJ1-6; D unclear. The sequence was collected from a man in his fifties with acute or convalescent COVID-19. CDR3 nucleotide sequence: TGTGCCAGCAGTTTTGCCGTTCTGTGGCATTCACCCCTCCACTTT. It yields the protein CASSFAVLWHSPLHF. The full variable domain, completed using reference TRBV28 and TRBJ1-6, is DVKVTQSSRYLVKRTGEKVFLECVQDMDHENMFWYRQDPGLGLRLIYFSYDVKMKEKGDIPEGYSVSREKKERFSLILESASTNQTSMYLCASSFAVLWHSPLHFGNGTRLTVT.